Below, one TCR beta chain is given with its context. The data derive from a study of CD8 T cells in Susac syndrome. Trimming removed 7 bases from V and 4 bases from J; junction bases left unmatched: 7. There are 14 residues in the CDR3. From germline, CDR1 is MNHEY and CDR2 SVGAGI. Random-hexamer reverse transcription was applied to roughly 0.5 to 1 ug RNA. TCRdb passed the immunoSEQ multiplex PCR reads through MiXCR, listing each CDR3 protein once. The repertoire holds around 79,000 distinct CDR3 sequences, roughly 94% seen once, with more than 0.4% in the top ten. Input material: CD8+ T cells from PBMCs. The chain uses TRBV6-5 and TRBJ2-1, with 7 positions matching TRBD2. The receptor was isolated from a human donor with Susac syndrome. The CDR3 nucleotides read TGTGCCAGCACGGGCGGGGGAGCTTACAATGAGCAGTTCTTC. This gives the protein CASTGGGAYNEQFF.